This is a list of T cell receptor beta chains from one sample in a study of Ad26.COV2.S vaccination and SARS-CoV-2 variants. Produced via immunoSEQ multiplex PCR; TCRdb's table is partial and in-frame only. The sample carries some 480,000 clones, 87% recorded once. This specimen consisted of peripheral blood, obtained in a trial of Ad26.COV2.S vaccine versus placebo. These receptors originate from a person aged 18-60 years who received the Ad26.COV2.S COVID-19 vaccine or a placebo. Each CDR3 is given with its conserved first and last residue. Each record gives: J gene, V gene, clone size, D gene, CDR3 DNA, CDR3 protein. A D gene is named only where the DNA matches it firmly. Clone size appears in some rows only: once, few, many, or a class for an expanded clone.

j_call: TRBJ2-2; v_call: TRBV29-1; clone_size: -; d_call: -; cdr3_nt: TGCAGCGCTCGTAGCACCGGGGAGCTGTTTTTT; cdr3_aa: CSARSTGELFF
j_call: TRBJ2-3; v_call: TRBV30; clone_size: -; d_call: -; cdr3_nt: TGTGCCTGGAGTGTACGAGGGGGTCCGACAGATACGCAGTATTTT; cdr3_aa: CAWSVRGGPTDTQYF
j_call: TRBJ2-1; v_call: TRBV5-4; clone_size: -; d_call: TRBD2; cdr3_nt: TGTGCCAGCAGCGGGACTAGCGGATTCTACAATGAGCAGTTCTTC; cdr3_aa: CASSGTSGFYNEQFF
j_call: TRBJ1-5; v_call: TRBV6-1; clone_size: -; d_call: -; cdr3_nt: TGTGCCAGCAGTGAATCGGGAGTTAGCAATCAGCCCCAGCATTTT; cdr3_aa: CASSESGVSNQPQHF
j_call: TRBJ2-1; v_call: TRBV4-2; clone_size: -; d_call: TRBD2; cdr3_nt: TGTGCCAGCAGCCAAGATAGCGCTAGCGGGGTAGTCTTC; cdr3_aa: CASSQDSASGVVF
j_call: TRBJ1-1; v_call: TRBV11-2; clone_size: few; d_call: -; cdr3_nt: TGTGCCAGCAGCTTAGAGGGGGGAATCAACACTGAAGCTTTCTTT; cdr3_aa: CASSLEGGINTEAFF
j_call: TRBJ2-7; v_call: TRBV28; clone_size: once; d_call: -; cdr3_nt: TGTGCCAGCAGACGGAGCTCCTACGAGCAGTACTTC; cdr3_aa: CASRRSSYEQYF
j_call: TRBJ1-2; v_call: TRBV3-1/TRBV3-2; clone_size: -; d_call: -; cdr3_nt: TGTGCCAGCAGCTCATTCCAGGGGTCGGACTATGGCTACACCTTC; cdr3_aa: CASSSFQGSDYGYTF
j_call: TRBJ2-1; v_call: TRBV7-3; clone_size: once; d_call: TRBD2; cdr3_nt: TGTGCCAGCAGCTTGCGACTAGCGGGGACGATTAATGAGCAGTTCTTC; cdr3_aa: CASSLRLAGTINEQFF
j_call: TRBJ1-1; v_call: TRBV4-3; clone_size: -; d_call: -; cdr3_nt: TGCGCCAGCAGCCAAGGTGGCAGGGGCCTACTCCCTGGGAAGTACACTGAAGCTTTCTTT; cdr3_aa: CASSQGGRGLLPGKYTEAFF
j_call: TRBJ2-3; v_call: TRBV14; clone_size: once; d_call: -; cdr3_nt: TGTGCCAGCAGCCAAGCGCCTATTCCCACAGATACGCAGTATTTT; cdr3_aa: CASSQAPIPTDTQYF
j_call: TRBJ2-1; v_call: TRBV27; clone_size: once; d_call: -; cdr3_nt: TGTGCCAGCGGGCAGCGGCCCTACAATGAGCAGTTCTTC; cdr3_aa: CASGQRPYNEQFF
j_call: TRBJ2-3; v_call: TRBV2; clone_size: -; d_call: TRBD2; cdr3_nt: TGTGCCAGCATGCCTAGCGGGAGACCCACAGATACGCAGTATTTT; cdr3_aa: CASMPSGRPTDTQYF
j_call: TRBJ1-6; v_call: TRBV30; clone_size: -; d_call: -; cdr3_nt: TGTGCCTGGAAGAGCGGGAGTACGGATTCACCCCTCCACTTT; cdr3_aa: CAWKSGSTDSPLHF
j_call: TRBJ2-1; v_call: TRBV4-3; clone_size: -; d_call: -; cdr3_nt: TGCGCCAGCAGCCAGGTGTCTAGCGTCGGGAATGAGCAGTTCTTC; cdr3_aa: CASSQVSSVGNEQFF
j_call: TRBJ2-1; v_call: TRBV7-9; clone_size: few; d_call: TRBD1; cdr3_nt: TGTGCCAGCAGCTTAGGGGGACAGGCGACAGCCGGTGAGCAGTTCTTC; cdr3_aa: CASSLGGQATAGEQFF
j_call: TRBJ1-1; v_call: TRBV28; clone_size: few; d_call: TRBD1; cdr3_nt: TGTGCCAGCAGTTTATGGGCAGGGGGCGCGCGGACTGAAGCTTTCTTT; cdr3_aa: CASSLWAGGARTEAFF
j_call: TRBJ1-5; v_call: TRBV28; clone_size: -; d_call: TRBD1; cdr3_nt: TGTGCCACCGATACAGGGGGTATAAGTCAGCCCCAGCATTTT; cdr3_aa: CATDTGGISQPQHF
j_call: TRBJ2-4; v_call: TRBV3-1/TRBV3-2; clone_size: once; d_call: TRBD1; cdr3_nt: TGTGCCAGCAGCCTCGAACCGGGACAGACAAACATTCAGTACTTC; cdr3_aa: CASSLEPGQTNIQYF
j_call: TRBJ1-2; v_call: TRBV30; clone_size: -; d_call: TRBD1; cdr3_nt: TGTGCCTGGAGTGTGACAGGGGACGAAAACACTTGGGATGGCTACACCTTC; cdr3_aa: CAWSVTGDENTWDGYTF
j_call: TRBJ1-5; v_call: TRBV4-3; clone_size: few; d_call: TRBD1; cdr3_nt: TGCGCCAGCAGCCTGAACAGGGGTTCGCCCCAGCATTTT; cdr3_aa: CASSLNRGSPQHF
j_call: TRBJ2-3; v_call: TRBV6-5; clone_size: -; d_call: TRBD2; cdr3_nt: TGTGCCAGCATGACGCGGGAGGGCGGCACAGATACGCAGTATTTT; cdr3_aa: CASMTREGGTDTQYF
j_call: TRBJ2-3; v_call: TRBV11-2; clone_size: -; d_call: TRBD2; cdr3_nt: TGTGCCAGCAGCTTAGGTAGCGGGAGCGGGGCAGATACGCAGTATTTT; cdr3_aa: CASSLGSGSGADTQYF
j_call: TRBJ2-1; v_call: TRBV9; clone_size: -; d_call: TRBD2; cdr3_nt: TGTGCCAGCAGCGGTGGAGCGGGAGAGGGCTACAATGAGCAGTTCTTC; cdr3_aa: CASSGGAGEGYNEQFF
j_call: TRBJ2-2; v_call: TRBV28; clone_size: -; d_call: TRBD2; cdr3_nt: TGTGCCAGCAGCCCCCCGGGACTAGCGGGGAACACCGGGGAGCTGTTTTTT; cdr3_aa: CASSPPGLAGNTGELFF
j_call: TRBJ1-1; v_call: TRBV7-8; clone_size: -; d_call: TRBD1; cdr3_nt: TGTGCCAGCAGCGCGAGACAGGGGCTCATGAACACTGAAGCTTTCTTT; cdr3_aa: CASSARQGLMNTEAFF
j_call: TRBJ1-4; v_call: TRBV30; clone_size: -; d_call: TRBD1; cdr3_nt: TGTGCCTGGAGTGTTACAACAGGGGGCCGGGAAAAACTGTTTTTT; cdr3_aa: CAWSVTTGGREKLFF
j_call: TRBJ1-5; v_call: TRBV28; clone_size: -; d_call: -; cdr3_nt: TGTGCCAGCACGAGGCAAGTTAGCAATCAGCCCCAGCATTTT; cdr3_aa: CASTRQVSNQPQHF
j_call: TRBJ2-7; v_call: TRBV2; clone_size: -; d_call: TRBD2; cdr3_nt: TGTGCCAGCAGGGCAACTAGCGGGATACTTCACGAGCAGTACTTC; cdr3_aa: CASRATSGILHEQYF
j_call: TRBJ1-6; v_call: TRBV11-2; clone_size: -; d_call: -; cdr3_nt: TGTGCCAGCAGCTTAGATTTCAAGGGCAGGTTAAGCTCCTATAATTCACCCCTCCACTTT; cdr3_aa: CASSLDFKGRLSSYNSPLHF
j_call: TRBJ2-1; v_call: TRBV11-1; clone_size: -; d_call: TRBD2; cdr3_nt: TGTGCCAGCAGCCTATCCCGGGTAGCGGGGGGGGATGAGCAGTTCTTC; cdr3_aa: CASSLSRVAGGDEQFF
j_call: TRBJ1-2; v_call: TRBV7-8; clone_size: -; d_call: -; cdr3_nt: TGTGCCAGCAGCCTCCTGGACCCGGGCGGCTACACCTTC; cdr3_aa: CASSLLDPGGYTF
j_call: TRBJ2-3; v_call: TRBV25-1; clone_size: -; d_call: TRBD2; cdr3_nt: TGTGCCAGCAACCGAGCGGGAGGTTTTTTGACGCAGTATTTT; cdr3_aa: CASNRAGGFLTQYF
j_call: TRBJ1-5; v_call: TRBV7-8; clone_size: -; d_call: TRBD1; cdr3_nt: TGTGCCAGCAGCGCGGGACAGGAGCTCGGTCAGCCCCAGCATTTT; cdr3_aa: CASSAGQELGQPQHF
j_call: TRBJ1-1; v_call: TRBV11-2; clone_size: -; d_call: -; cdr3_nt: TGTGCCAGCAGCCGGAACACTGAAGCTTTCTTT; cdr3_aa: CASSRNTEAFF
j_call: TRBJ2-1; v_call: TRBV11-3; clone_size: -; d_call: -; cdr3_nt: TGTGCCAGCAGCTCCGCTCCGGGTGGTGAGCAGTTCTTC; cdr3_aa: CASSSAPGGEQFF
j_call: TRBJ2-3; v_call: TRBV5-4; clone_size: -; d_call: -; cdr3_nt: TGTGCCAGCAGCTTGGGTGGGCCCGGGGATACGCAGTATTTT; cdr3_aa: CASSLGGPGDTQYF
j_call: TRBJ2-5; v_call: TRBV2; clone_size: -; d_call: -; cdr3_nt: TGTGCCAGCACATACTTTCTAGAGACCCAGTACTTC; cdr3_aa: CASTYFLETQYF
j_call: TRBJ1-2; v_call: TRBV19; clone_size: -; d_call: -; cdr3_nt: TGTGCCAGTAGCCTTGGCCTCGGGTCAGGGGATGGCTACACCTTC; cdr3_aa: CASSLGLGSGDGYTF
j_call: TRBJ1-1; v_call: TRBV7-2; clone_size: -; d_call: -; cdr3_nt: TGTGCCAGCAGCTCAGGCCGGTGGGCAGGGGATCCGATGAACACTGAAGCTTTCTTT; cdr3_aa: CASSSGRWAGDPMNTEAFF
j_call: TRBJ2-5; v_call: TRBV5-4; clone_size: -; d_call: TRBD2; cdr3_nt: TGTGCCAGCAGCCCTCCCACGGGGGGGATGGAGACCCAGTACTTC; cdr3_aa: CASSPPTGGMETQYF
j_call: TRBJ1-1; v_call: TRBV7-6; clone_size: -; d_call: -; cdr3_nt: TGTGCCAGCAGCTTAGCAGGGATCACTGAAGCTTTCTTT; cdr3_aa: CASSLAGITEAFF
j_call: TRBJ2-3; v_call: TRBV24-1; clone_size: -; d_call: -; cdr3_nt: TGTGCCACCAGTGACCCACTAGCAGCCTGGGATACGCAGTATTTT; cdr3_aa: CATSDPLAAWDTQYF
j_call: TRBJ2-7; v_call: TRBV4-3; clone_size: -; d_call: -; cdr3_nt: TGCGCCAGCAGCCCCACGACTAGTACCTACGAGCAGTACTTC; cdr3_aa: CASSPTTSTYEQYF
j_call: TRBJ2-3; v_call: TRBV28; clone_size: -; d_call: -; cdr3_nt: TGTGCCAGCAGGACGGGGTCCACAGATACGCAGTATTTT; cdr3_aa: CASRTGSTDTQYF
j_call: TRBJ2-1; v_call: TRBV7-2; clone_size: -; d_call: -; cdr3_nt: TGTGCCAGCAGCTTGGCGGTTAGCTCCTACAATGAGCAGTTCTTC; cdr3_aa: CASSLAVSSYNEQFF
j_call: TRBJ1-2; v_call: TRBV11-2; clone_size: -; d_call: -; cdr3_nt: TGTGCCAGCAGCTCCGACCCGGTGGGCTATGGCTACACCTTC; cdr3_aa: CASSSDPVGYGYTF
j_call: TRBJ2-7; v_call: TRBV6-2/TRBV6-3; clone_size: -; d_call: TRBD2; cdr3_nt: TGTGCCAGCAGCCACACCGGGACTAGCGGAAAGCTCTCCTACGAGCAGTACTTC; cdr3_aa: CASSHTGTSGKLSYEQYF
j_call: TRBJ2-5; v_call: TRBV5-1; clone_size: -; d_call: TRBD1; cdr3_nt: TGCGCCAGCAGCAGAGGACAGGGGGATCAAGAGACCCAGTACTTC; cdr3_aa: CASSRGQGDQETQYF
j_call: TRBJ2-1; v_call: TRBV6-5; clone_size: -; d_call: -; cdr3_nt: TGTGCCAGCAGCCTATCAGGCCTCGGGAATGAGCAGTTCTTC; cdr3_aa: CASSLSGLGNEQFF
j_call: TRBJ1-1; v_call: TRBV19; clone_size: -; d_call: -; cdr3_nt: TGTGCCAGTAGTATTCAGAAGAACACTGAAGCTTTCTTT; cdr3_aa: CASSIQKNTEAFF
j_call: TRBJ2-2; v_call: TRBV27; clone_size: -; d_call: -; cdr3_nt: TGTGCCAGCAAAACGCCAGGGTGGAGCGGGGAGCTGTTTTTT; cdr3_aa: CASKTPGWSGELFF
j_call: TRBJ1-6; v_call: TRBV30; clone_size: once; d_call: -; cdr3_nt: TGTGCCTGGGGGGGGAATTCACCCCTCCACTTT; cdr3_aa: CAWGGNSPLHF
j_call: TRBJ1-2; v_call: TRBV28; clone_size: -; d_call: -; cdr3_nt: TGTGCCAGCAGTCCCCCTCCGCCCTATGGCTACACCTTC; cdr3_aa: CASSPPPPYGYTF
j_call: TRBJ1-4; v_call: TRBV7-9; clone_size: -; d_call: -; cdr3_nt: TGTGCCAGCAGCTTATGGGGGCCCAATGAAAAACTGTTTTTT; cdr3_aa: CASSLWGPNEKLFF